This is a list of T cell receptor beta chains from one sample in a study of CD8 T cells in ankylosing spondylitis. TCRdb reanalysed the 5' RACE reads using MiXCR and keeps one entry per CDR3 protein. The sample holds around 430,000 distinct CDR3 sequences; under 20% are singletons and the top ten take 1%. The sample comprised blood, either unsorted or a sorted T cell fraction (not recorded which). Receptors were obtained from a male donor with ankylosing spondylitis. Both conserved end residues are part of each CDR3. The D gene is left open where the match is weak. Clone size appears in some rows only: once, few, many, or a class for an expanded clone.

TRBV6-1,-,TRBJ2-7,TRBD1,TGTGCCAGCAGAATTGGACAGGGGGCTTCCTACGAGCAGTACTTC,CASRIGQGASYEQYF
TRBV10-2,few,TRBJ2-1,-,TGCGCCAGCACCACCCCTACAGGGAATTACTACAATGAGCAGTTCTTC,CASTTPTGNYYNEQFF
TRBV12-3/TRBV12-4,few,TRBJ1-2,-,TGTGCCAGCAGTTTAAAGATTTTCTATGGCTACACCTTC,CASSLKIFYGYTF
TRBV18,-,TRBJ1-1,-,TGTGCCAGCTCACCAACTTCTGGCAGGGTCGAAGCTTTCTTT,CASSPTSGRVEAFF
TRBV18,many,TRBJ2-7,-,TGTGCCAGCTCACCAGGACTGGATTACGAGCAGTACTTC,CASSPGLDYEQYF
TRBV6-1,-,TRBJ2-7,-,TGTGCCAGCAGGCCAACTAGTTCCTCCTACGAGCAGTACTTC,CASRPTSSSYEQYF
TRBV5-4,-,TRBJ1-2,-,TGTGCCAGCAGCTTTGGGGGTGGTCTAGTACCTAACTATGGCTACACCTTC,CASSFGGGLVPNYGYTF
TRBV7-2,few,TRBJ1-5,-,TGTGCCAGCAGCTTAGACGTCGGACCTCAGCCCCAGCATTTT,CASSLDVGPQPQHF
TRBV4-3,few,TRBJ1-1,-,TGCGCCAGCAGCCAAGAGGGAGGGGGAGGGGCGGCTTTCTTT,CASSQEGGGGAAFF
TRBV4-1,few,TRBJ1-2,TRBD1,TGCGCCAGCAGTTTGGACAGGGGGGAGTCCTATGGCTACACCTTC,CASSLDRGESYGYTF
TRBV3-1,few,TRBJ2-5,-,TGTGCCAGCAGCCGAGGAAAGGCACCGGCAGTTAGAGAGACCCAGTACTTC,CASSRGKAPAVRETQYF
TRBV20-1,few,TRBJ2-2,TRBD2,TGCAGTGCTAGAGATCCCAGCGGGGGGGTCCGTACCGGGGAGCTGTTTTTT,CSARDPSGGVRTGELFF
TRBV20-1,few,TRBJ2-1,TRBD2,TGCAGTGCTAGAGCCCTCCTGGCGGGGGGCTACAATGAGCAGTTCTTC,CSARALLAGGYNEQFF
TRBV12-3/TRBV12-4,few,TRBJ2-7,-,TGTGCCAGCAAGAGTCTTGTTGGGAGGAACGAGCAGTACTTC,CASKSLVGRNEQYF
TRBV3-1,-,TRBJ2-4,-,TGTGCCAGCAGCCAAGTGGCGGCCAAAAACATTCAGTACTTC,CASSQVAAKNIQYF
TRBV6-6,-,TRBJ2-7,-,TGTGCCAGCAGTTACGACTGGTCCTACGAGCAGTACTTC,CASSYDWSYEQYF
TRBV7-9,few,TRBJ2-4,-,TGTGCCAGCAGCTTAGGGCGTTGGGACATTCAGTACTTC,CASSLGRWDIQYF
TRBV5-1,few,TRBJ1-1,TRBD1,TGCGCCAGCGATCATGGGACAGGGGCGGACACTGAAGCTTTCTTT,CASDHGTGADTEAFF
TRBV7-7,-,TRBJ2-5,-,TGTGCCAGCGCCGAGGGACGTCCAGAGACCCAGTACTTC,CASAEGRPETQYF
TRBV5-5,-,TRBJ1-2,TRBD1,TGTGCCAGCAGCGCGGGACAGGCGAACTATGGCTACACCTTC,CASSAGQANYGYTF
TRBV7-3,-,TRBJ1-2,TRBD1,TGTGCCAGCAGCTTAGACAGGGGGCAAGGCTACACCTTC,CASSLDRGQGYTF
TRBV28,few,TRBJ2-7,-,TGTGCCAGCAGTTCCTTCCACGAGCAGTACTTC,CASSSFHEQYF
TRBV2,few,TRBJ2-3,-,TGTGCCAGCAAGAGACCACCCCCCGGCACAGATACGCAGTATTTT,CASKRPPPGTDTQYF
TRBV4-2,many,TRBJ2-2,-,TGTGCCAGCAGCCAAGAAGGGGCAGGCCCCCTGAACACCGGGGAGCTGTTTTTT,CASSQEGAGPLNTGELFF
TRBV5-1,many,TRBJ2-7,-,TGCGCCAGCAGCTTGGCTGGGACGGGCATCGAGCAGTACTTC,CASSLAGTGIEQYF
TRBV5-1,-,TRBJ2-1,-,TGCGCCAGCAGCTTGGGGCGGACAGATTACAATGAGCAGTTCTTC,CASSLGRTDYNEQFF
TRBV7-2,few,TRBJ2-2,TRBD1,TGTGCCAGCAGCCCCATAGGGACAGGGAGAGACACCGGGGAGCTGTTTTTT,CASSPIGTGRDTGELFF
TRBV4-1,-,TRBJ1-2,-,TGCGCCAGCAGCCAAGTGTGGACAGCCGGAGGTGGCTATGGCTACACCTTC,CASSQVWTAGGGYGYTF
TRBV3-1,-,TRBJ1-1,-,TGTGCCAGCAGCCAAAGTGGTCGTGAAGCTTTCTTT,CASSQSGREAFF
TRBV3-1,-,TRBJ2-1,TRBD2,TGTGCCAGCAGCCCCTATGGAGCGGGAGTATACAATGAGCAGTTCTTC,CASSPYGAGVYNEQFF
TRBV4-1,-,TRBJ1-1,-,TGCGCCAGCAGCCAAGAGTGGAAAGAGGAAGCTTTCTTT,CASSQEWKEEAFF
TRBV7-2,-,TRBJ2-1,-,TGTGCCAGCAGCCGGCACAATGAGCAGTTCTTC,CASSRHNEQFF
TRBV12-3/TRBV12-4,few,TRBJ2-1,TRBD2,TGTGCCAGCAGGCCACACTCCGGCGGGAGGCCATCGAATGAGCAGTTCTTC,CASRPHSGGRPSNEQFF
TRBV9,-,TRBJ2-1,-,TGTGCCAGCAGCGCTGGTGAGGGACCCTCCAGGGGGCAGTTCTTC,CASSAGEGPSRGQFF
TRBV2,-,TRBJ2-5,-,TGTGCCAGCAGTGAAAATTGGGCAACGGAGACCCAGTACTTC,CASSENWATETQYF
TRBV15,-,TRBJ2-2,-,TGTGCCACCAGCAGAGATATGAACACCGGGGAGCTGTTTTTT,CATSRDMNTGELFF
TRBV7-9,many,TRBJ2-1,TRBD1,TGTGCCAGCAGCCGGGACAGCTACAATGAGCAGTTCTTC,CASSRDSYNEQFF
TRBV10-3,few,TRBJ1-5,TRBD1,TGTGCCATCAGTGATGGAGGGACAGGCGGTAGCAATCAGCCCCAGCATTTT,CAISDGGTGGSNQPQHF
TRBV6-1,many,TRBJ1-1,TRBD1,TGTGCCAGCAGTCCGGACAGGAGTACTGAAGCTTTCTTT,CASSPDRSTEAFF
TRBV29-1,-,TRBJ1-1,-,TGCAGCGTTGAAGATCTTCTGCGGAGGGCGAACACTGAAGCTTTCTTT,CSVEDLLRRANTEAFF
TRBV19,few,TRBJ1-4,-,TGTGCCAGTAAAACTTCACCCCTTGCAACTAATGAAAAACTGTTTTTT,CASKTSPLATNEKLFF
TRBV10-3,few,TRBJ2-3,-,TGTGCCATCAGCCCGACAGGACCAGATACGCAGTATTTT,CAISPTGPDTQYF
TRBV5-1,few,TRBJ1-2,TRBD1,TGCGCCAGCAGCTTGGCGGGACAGGGCGGATATGGCTACACCTTC,CASSLAGQGGYGYTF
TRBV2,-,TRBJ2-3,TRBD2,TGTGCCAGCAGTGACGGACTAGCTAGCACAGATACGCAGTATTTT,CASSDGLASTDTQYF
TRBV29-1,-,TRBJ1-1,-,TGCAGCCCGCAATGGGGGAGGAACACTGAAGCTTTCTTT,CSPQWGRNTEAFF
TRBV29-1,many,TRBJ2-2,TRBD1,TGCAGCGTCCAACCGACAGGGACCGGCGGGGAGCTGTTTTTT,CSVQPTGTGGELFF
TRBV12-3/TRBV12-4,-,TRBJ2-1,TRBD2,TGTGCCTGCAGTTTGGTCGGGGGCTTTAGCGGGAGTTCCTACAATGAGCAGTTCTTC,CACSLVGGFSGSSYNEQFF
TRBV20-1,-,TRBJ1-1,-,TGCAGTGCTAGAGCGGACACACACACTGAAGCTTTCTTT,CSARADTHTEAFF
TRBV18,-,TRBJ2-1,TRBD1,TGTGCCAGCTCACCACCTTACGGGACAGGAGTATCCTACAATGAGCAGTTCTTC,CASSPPYGTGVSYNEQFF
TRBV7-8,few,TRBJ2-1,TRBD2,TGTGCCAGCAGCCCGCCGGGACTAGGTGTCAATGAGCAGTTCTTC,CASSPPGLGVNEQFF
TRBV12-3/TRBV12-4,few,TRBJ2-7,TRBD1,TGTGCCAGCAGTTTATCCCGGACAGGGGTCTACGAGCAGTACTTC,CASSLSRTGVYEQYF
TRBV29-1,many,TRBJ2-6,-,TGCAGCGTTGAAAAAGGTGTTGGGGCCAACGTCCTGACTTTC,CSVEKGVGANVLTF
TRBV5-1,many,TRBJ2-1,TRBD1,TGCGCCAGCAGCTTGGCAGGGACAGTCCTCAATGAGCAGTTCTTC,CASSLAGTVLNEQFF